Sequencing of this TCR beta chain was carried out in a study of blood T cell repertoires in COVID-19. Study as a whole: Collection of acute and convalescent COVID-19 samples took place in the United States, Italy and Spain. T cells, B-cell-depleted T cells, or PBMCs provided the cDNA or gDNA that served as material.

The CDR3 loop spans 15 amino acids. V lost 5 bases, J lost 6 bases, and 8 bases stayed unmatched. CDR1 is MNHEY and CDR2 is SVGEGT in the germline V gene. Authors' data handling: Scientists estimated how many nucleated cells there were by amplifying reference gene primers. Method: immunoSEQ multiplex PCR; TCRdb's copy keeps in-frame clones and lacks some. The DNA was the basis for D and trimming; V, J and clone size are from that table. This sample has 200,000 or so clones, with 88% found just once. Participant ages covered roughly 18 to 89 years across 25 or so US areas. This sequence was found in a woman in her thirties who had recovered from COVID-19. The specimen sequenced was PBMCs or T cells enriched from blood (not recorded which). V usage is TRBV6-2 or TRBV6-3 and J usage is TRBJ2-7, with 12 bases aligning to TRBD2. CDR3 nucleotides: TGTGCCAGCAGTATACTAGCGGGGGGACTCGCCGAGCAGTACTTC. Translated, it gives CASSILAGGLAEQYF.